A single TCR beta chain is shown here with its context. Antigen unknown. The record originates from a study of CD8+ T cells in alopecia areata. About the study: Tofacitinib administration to treated patients was oral, at 5 to 10 mg twice daily. The study's findings and limits: Greater clonality was observed in lesional scalp samples, especially alopecia totalis/universalis, versus normal scalp.

CDR3 length equals 16 residues. Germline loops: CDR1 LGHNA, CDR2 YSLEER. V dropped 0 bases and J dropped 3; count of bases not matched to a gene: 5. Isolated RNA was reverse transcribed into cDNA used as the sequencing template. Some clones are missing from TCRdb's copy, which holds only in-frame ones; the method was immunoSEQ multiplex PCR. The sample holds roughly 190,000 clones, around three fifths seen once. As for treatment: oral pan-JAK inhibitor, 5-10 mg twice daily. From alopecia areata patients, lesional scalp punch biopsies and peripheral blood were collected. Sorting from PBMCs produced CD4+ and CD8+ T cells.

This chain connects TRBV4-3 to TRBJ2-7; the match to TRBD1 covers 10 bases. The sequencing here drew on CD4+ T cells sorted from blood, taken at week 24, from a patient treated with tofacitinib. This TCR was recovered from a human donor with alopecia areata. This chain's CDR3 is CASSQDQTGGLYEQYF. The DNA for the CDR3 is TGCGCCAGCAGCCAAGACCAGACAGGGGGCCTCTACGAGCAGTACTTC.